This TCR beta chain was observed in a study of shared clonotypes between healthy human individuals. Measured with immunoSEQ multiplex PCR; TCRdb has only the in-frame clones, and not every one. This sample has over 950,000 clones, with around three quarters found just once. The healthy adult donors were HIV-negative and reported no recent acute infections or vaccinations. Sequences were obtained from memory CD4+ T cells from PBMCs. As for subset: CD45RA-negative fraction. The clonotype comes from a young man in good health. Some clones in this sample may be carry-over from other donors' samples.

The CDR3 loop is CASSPIRLAGVVYEQYF. In DNA, the CDR3 is TGTGCCAGCAGCCCTATTAGACTAGCGGGAGTCGTCTACGAGCAGTACTTC. V is TRBV14 and J is TRBJ2-7, with 12 nucleotides matching TRBD2. This CDR3 spans 17 amino acids. CDR1 and CDR2 from the germline V gene are SGHDN and FVKESK. Unmatched junction bases numbered 10, after V lost 4 bases and J lost 3 bases. The variable domain in full, completed from reference TRBV14 and TRBJ2-7, reads EAGVTQFPSHSVIEKGQTVTLRCDPISGHDNLYWYRRVMGKEIKFLLHFVKESKQDESGMPNNRFLAERTGGTYSTLKVQPAELEDSGVYFCASSPIRLAGVVYEQYFGPGTRLTVT.